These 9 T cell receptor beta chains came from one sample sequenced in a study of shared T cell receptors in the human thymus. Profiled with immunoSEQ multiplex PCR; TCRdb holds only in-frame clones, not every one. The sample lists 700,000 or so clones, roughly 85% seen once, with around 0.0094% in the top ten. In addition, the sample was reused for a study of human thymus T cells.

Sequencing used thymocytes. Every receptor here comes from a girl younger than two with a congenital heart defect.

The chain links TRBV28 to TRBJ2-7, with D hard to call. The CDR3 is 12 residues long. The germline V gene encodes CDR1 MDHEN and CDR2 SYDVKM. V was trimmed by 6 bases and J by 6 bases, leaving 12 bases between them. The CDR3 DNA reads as TGTGCCAGCAGGTCCGGGTCTGTCGAGCAGTACTTC. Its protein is CASRSGSVEQYF.

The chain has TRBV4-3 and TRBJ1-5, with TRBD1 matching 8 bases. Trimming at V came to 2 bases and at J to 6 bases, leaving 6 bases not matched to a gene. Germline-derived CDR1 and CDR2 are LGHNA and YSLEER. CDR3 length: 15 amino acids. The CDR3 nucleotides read TGCGCCAGCAGCCAAAGCGACAGGGGCACTCAGCCCCAGCATTTT. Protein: CASSQSDRGTQPQHF.

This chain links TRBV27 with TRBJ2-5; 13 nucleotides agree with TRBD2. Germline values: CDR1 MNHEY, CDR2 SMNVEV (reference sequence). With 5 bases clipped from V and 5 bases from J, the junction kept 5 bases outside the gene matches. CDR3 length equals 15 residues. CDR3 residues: CASSTGTSGEETQYF. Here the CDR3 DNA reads TGTGCCAGCAGTACCGGGACTAGCGGGGAGGAGACCCAGTACTTC.

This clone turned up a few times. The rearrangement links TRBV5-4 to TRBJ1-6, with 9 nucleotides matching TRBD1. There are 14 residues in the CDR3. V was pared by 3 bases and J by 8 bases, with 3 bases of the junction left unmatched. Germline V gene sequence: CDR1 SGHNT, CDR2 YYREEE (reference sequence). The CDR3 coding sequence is TGTGCCAGCAGCTCGGACAGGGGTTATTCACCCCTCCACTTT. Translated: CASSSDRGYSPLHF.

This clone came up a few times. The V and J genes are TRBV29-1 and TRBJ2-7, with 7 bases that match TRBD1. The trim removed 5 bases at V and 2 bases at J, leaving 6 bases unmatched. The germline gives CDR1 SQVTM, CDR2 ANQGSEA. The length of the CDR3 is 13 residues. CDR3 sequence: CSVSRTGPYEQYF. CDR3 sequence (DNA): TGCAGCGTTAGTAGGACAGGTCCCTACGAGCAGTACTTC.

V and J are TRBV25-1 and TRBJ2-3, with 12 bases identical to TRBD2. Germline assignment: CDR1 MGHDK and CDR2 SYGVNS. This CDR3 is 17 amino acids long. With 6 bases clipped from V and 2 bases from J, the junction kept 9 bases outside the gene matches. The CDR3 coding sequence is TGTGCCAGCAGCCAGGGCAGACTAGCGGGAGTCACAGATACGCAGTATTTT. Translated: CASSQGRLAGVTDTQYF.

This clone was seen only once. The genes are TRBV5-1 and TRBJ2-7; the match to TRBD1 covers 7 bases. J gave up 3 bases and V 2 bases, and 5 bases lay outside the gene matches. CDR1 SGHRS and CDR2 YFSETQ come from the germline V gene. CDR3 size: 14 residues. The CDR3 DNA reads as TGCGCCAGCAGCTTTGACAGGGATTACTACGAGCAGTACTTC. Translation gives CASSFDRDYYEQYF.

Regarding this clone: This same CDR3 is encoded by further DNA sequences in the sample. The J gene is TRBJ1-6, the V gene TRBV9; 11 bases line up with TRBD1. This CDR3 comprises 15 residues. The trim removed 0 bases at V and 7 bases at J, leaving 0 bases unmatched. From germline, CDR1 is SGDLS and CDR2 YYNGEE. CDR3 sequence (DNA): TGTGCCAGCAGCGTAGGGGACAGGGGGAATTCACCCCTCCACTTT. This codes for CASSVGDRGNSPLHF.

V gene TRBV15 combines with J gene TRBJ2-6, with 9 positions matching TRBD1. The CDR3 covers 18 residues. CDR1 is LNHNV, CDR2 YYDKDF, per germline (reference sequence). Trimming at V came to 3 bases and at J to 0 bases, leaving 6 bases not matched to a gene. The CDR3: CATSSPGQGISGANVLTF. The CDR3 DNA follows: TGTGCCACCAGCAGTCCCGGACAGGGGATCTCTGGGGCCAACGTCCTGACTTTC.